The 20 T cell receptor beta chains below were found in one sample sequenced in a study of blood T cell repertoires in COVID-19. Only in-frame clones appear in the TCRdb table, and some are missing; sequencing was by immunoSEQ multiplex PCR. The data contain about 80,000 clones, approximately 79% of them singletons. The sequenced sample was peripheral blood. These receptor sequences come from a man in his 70s with active or convalescent COVID-19.

The chain links TRBV6-2 or TRBV6-3 to TRBJ2-5; 8 bases align to TRBD1. V lost 0 bases to trimming and J lost 5 bases; unmatched junction nucleotides: 5. The CDR3 loop spans 15 amino acids. Germline values: CDR1 MNHEY, CDR2 SVGEGT. DNA for the CDR3: TGTGCCAGCAGTTACTCCCCCAGGGGGCGTGAGACCCAGTACTTC. Translated: CASSYSPRGRETQYF.

This clone has only a few counts. The gene calls are TRBV20-1 and TRBJ2-1; 7 bases are a match to TRBD2. V was clipped by 3 bases and J by 6 bases; unmatched bases: 8. CDR1 DFQATT and CDR2 SNEGSKA come from the germline V gene (reference sequence). The CDR3 length is 14 residues. The CDR3 DNA sequence: TGCAGTGCTAGTTTGGAGCGGGGCCCCAATGAGCAGTTCTTC. Translating gives CSASLERGPNEQFF.

J is TRBJ1-5 and V is TRBV24-1, with 9 nucleotides matching TRBD1. With 12 bases clipped from V and 1 base from J, the junction kept 3 bases outside the gene matches. The CDR3 consists of 13 residues. Per germline, CDR1 KGHDR and CDR2 SFDVKD. This chain's CDR3 is CAAGQGSNQPQHF. The CDR3 bases are TGTGCCGCCGGACAGGGGAGCAATCAGCCCCAGCATTTT.

This chain connects TRBV15 to TRBJ1-1; maybe TRBD1 (5 bases). The germline V gene has CDR1 LNHNV and CDR2 YYDKDF (reference sequence). The CDR3 totals 15 residues. Trimming removed 0 bases from V and 1 base from J, with 9 bases in between. The CDR3 region has the DNA TGTGCCACCAGCAGAGAACGGGGGACGAACACTGAAGCTTTCTTT. Translating it yields CATSRERGTNTEAFF.

The chain combines TRBV7-3 with TRBJ2-2, with 9 bases lining up with TRBD1. Trimming removed 8 bases from V and 4 bases from J; junction bases left unmatched: 5. CDR3 length: 14 amino acids. Per the germline V gene, CDR1 is SGHTA and CDR2 is FQGTGA. The CDR3, as DNA: TGTGCCAGCCGGACAGGGGACCTCACCGGGGAGCTGTTTTTT. This encodes CASRTGDLTGELFF. Variable domain in full (rest from reference TRBV7-3 and TRBJ2-2): GAGVSQTPSNKVTEKGKYVELRCDPISGHTALYWYRQSLGQGPEFLIYFQGTGAADDSGLPNDRFFAVRPEGSVSTLKIQRTERGDSAVYLCASRTGDLTGELFFGEGSRLTVL.

Turning to this clone: Other DNA sequences within the sample encode an identical CDR3. The V and J genes are TRBV3-1 (or the pseudogene TRBV3-2) and TRBJ1-5; D not certain. Germline CDR1 is LGHDT and CDR2 is YNNKEL (reference sequence). V was pared by 0 bases and J by 3 bases, with 3 bases between. This CDR3 spans 13 amino acids. DNA for the CDR3: TGTGCCAGCAGCCAAGATCTCAATCAGCCCCAGCATTTT. It translates to CASSQDLNQPQHF.

This clone was counted once. The V gene is TRBV10-1, the J gene TRBJ2-7, with TRBD2 matching 7 bases. Per germline, CDR1 WNHNN and CDR2 SYGVQD (reference sequence). Trimming removed 7 bases from V and 3 bases from J; junction bases left unmatched: 6. CDR3 length: 13 amino acids. The CDR3 loop is CASTGGINYEQYF. CDR3 DNA sequence: TGCGCCAGCACCGGGGGGATAAACTACGAGCAGTACTTC.

The table lists this clone with a few counts. The rearrangement links TRBV11-2 to TRBJ1-2, with unresolved D. The CDR3 has 13 amino acids. Per the germline V gene, CDR1 is SGHAT and CDR2 is FQNNGV. The V gene lost 1 base and the J gene lost 6 bases, with 9 bases spanning the gap. The CDR3 DNA reads as TGTGCCAGCAGCTTAGCCGGCGGCAATGGCTACACCTTC. It specifies CASSLAGGNGYTF. Based on the CDR3 plus reference TRBV11-2 and TRBJ1-2, the full variable domain is EAGVAQSPRYKIIEKRQSVAFWCNPISGHATLYWYQQILGQGPKLLIQFQNNGVVDDSQLPKDRFSAERLKGVDSTLKIQPAKLEDSAVYLCASSLAGGNGYTFGSGTRLTVV.

The table lists this clone with a count of one. This chain connects TRBV10-2 to TRBJ2-6; 8 bases line up with TRBD1. Germline CDR1 reads WSHSY; CDR2 reads SAAADI. Losses at the gene ends were 6 bases for V and 2 bases for J; bases not matched to a gene: 6. The CDR3 contains 16 residues. CDR3 residues: CASRGQGSPGANVLTF. The CDR3 nucleotides are TGCGCCAGCAGAGGACAGGGAAGCCCTGGGGCCAACGTCCTGACTTTC.

V usage is TRBV7-3 and J usage is TRBJ2-3; D remains unclear. Germline V gives CDR1 SGHTA, CDR2 FQGTGA. V was trimmed by 2 bases and J by 3 bases, leaving 6 bases between them. The CDR3 has 13 residues. The DNA of the CDR3 is TGTGCCAGCAGCTTATCTGCGACAGATACGCAGTATTTT. It yields the protein CASSLSATDTQYF.

The chain carries TRBV18 and TRBJ1-4; 8 bases fit TRBD1. In germline, CDR1 is KGHSH, CDR2 LQKENI. The CDR3 runs 15 residues. J gave up 3 bases and V 5 bases, and 5 bases lay outside the gene matches. CDR3 sequence reads: CASSDLTGANEKLFF. CDR3 DNA sequence: TGTGCCAGCTCAGACCTGACAGGGGCTAATGAAAAACTGTTTTTT.

The rearrangement uses TRBV5-1 and TRBJ1-2, with 8 positions matching TRBD1. The V and J ends lost 6 bases and 3 bases, in that order; junction bases with no gene match: 4. This CDR3 has 13 residues. CDR1 and CDR2 (germline): SGHRS, YFSETQ. The DNA of the CDR3 is TGCGCCAGCACACCGGGACAGGACTATGGCTACACCTTC. Amino acids: CASTPGQDYGYTF.

The chain carries TRBV14 and TRBJ1-1, with D unresolved. Germline CDR1 SGHDN, CDR2 FVKESK. The V end lost 0 bases, the J end lost 5 bases, and 13 bases lay between the germline ends. The CDR3 runs 15 residues. CDR3 DNA sequence: TGTGCCAGCAGCCAAGATCGGGGTTTTGGGACTGAAGCTTTCTTT. Translated, it gives CASSQDRGFGTEAFF.

In its sample, this clone was seen a few times. The genes are TRBV10-2 and TRBJ2-5; D is possibly TRBD1 (6 bases). The germline gives CDR1 WSHSY, CDR2 SAAADI. The length of the CDR3 is 13 residues. Between the trimmed V and J ends, which lost 7 bases and 4 bases, there was a span of 13 bases. In DNA form, the CDR3 reads TGCGCCAGCAAAGGTACAGGGATAGAGACCCAGTACTTC. This encodes CASKGTGIETQYF.

This rearrangement joins TRBV6-5 to TRBJ1-2; D ambiguous. This CDR3 is built from 12 residues. The germline gives CDR1 MNHEY, CDR2 SVGAGI. V shed 10 bases and J shed 2 bases, with 11 bases lying between them. This CDR3 reads CATRRENYGYTF. CDR3 DNA: TGTGCCACACGCCGGGAGAACTATGGCTACACCTTC.

This clone was found a few times. This rearrangement joins TRBV6-5 to TRBJ1-4; TRBD1 agrees at 9 bases. The germline V gene has CDR1 MNHEY and CDR2 SVGAGI. The CDR3 sequence is 14 residues long. Losses at the gene ends were 7 bases for V and 3 bases for J; bases not matched to a gene: 3. DNA for the CDR3: TGTGCCAGCAAAAGGACAGGGGCTAATGAAAAACTGTTTTTT. As protein: CASKRTGANEKLFF.

The V call is TRBV18, the J call TRBJ2-7; the match to TRBD1 covers 7 bases. Germline-derived CDR1 and CDR2 are KGHSH and LQKENI. Losses at the gene ends were 3 bases for V and 6 bases for J; bases not matched to a gene: 8. The CDR3 has 14 amino acids. CDR3 nucleotides: TGTGCCAGCTCACCCAACGAGGGGGCCTCCGAGCAGTACTTC. It translates to CASSPNEGASEQYF.

The rearrangement uses TRBV9 and TRBJ2-3, with D possibly being TRBD2 (5 bases). Germline CDR1 SGDLS, CDR2 YYNGEE. The CDR3 is 14 residues long. The ends were cut back, 4 bases at V and 4 bases at J, with 13 bases in the middle. Written as DNA, the CDR3 is TGTGCCAGCAGCTCCGGGGTTCTCCCAGATACGCAGTATTTT. Protein sequence: CASSSGVLPDTQYF.

V gene TRBV30 combines with J gene TRBJ1-1, with TRBD1 matching over 12 bases. This CDR3 is built from 12 residues. Germline CDR1 and CDR2: GTSNPN and SVGIG (reference sequence). V was clipped by 3 bases and J by 10 bases; unmatched bases: 3. The CDR3 nucleotides read TGTGCCTGGAGCAGGGACAGGGGGCTAGCTTTCTTT. The encoded protein is CAWSRDRGLAFF. Supplemented by reference TRBV30 and TRBJ1-1, the full variable domain reads SQTIHQWPATLVQPVGSPLSLECTVEGTSNPNLYWYRQAAGRGLQLLFYSVGIGQISSEVPQNLSASRPQDRQFILSSKKLLLSDSGFYLCAWSRDRGLAFFGQGTRLTVV.

For this clone: One junction end disagrees with the germline gene, perhaps due to a read error. The chain combines TRBV2 with TRBJ1-2, with 7 bases that match TRBD1. The CDR3 runs to 13 residues. Germline lookup yields CDR1 SNHLY and CDR2 FYNNEI. DNA for the CDR3: TGTGCCAGCAGGCGGGAGGGGGCAGTCCAAAGGTACTTC. It is translated as CASRREGAVQRYF. Combining the CDR3 with reference TRBV2 and TRBJ1-2 gives the whole variable domain EPEVTQTPSHQVTQMGQEVILRCVPISNHLYFYWYRQILGQKVEFLVSFYNNEISEKSEIFDDQFSVERPDGSNFTLKIRSTKLEDSAMYFCASRREGAVQRYFGSGTRLTVV.